This T cell receptor (beta chain) stems from a study of blood T cell repertoires in COVID-19. Background on the study: Researchers got acute and convalescent COVID-19 samples from the United States, Italy and Spain.

Original handling: It was from reference gene primer amplification that nucleated cell counts were estimated. Assay used: immunoSEQ multiplex PCR; TCRdb lists only in-frame clones, some missing. Clone size and the V and J calls come from that table; the DNA yielded D and trimming. This sample has a few hundred thousand clones, with 75% to 90% found just once. This receptor was taken from a man aged 25-40 years with active or convalescent COVID-19. The sequenced sample consisted of peripheral blood.

The CDR3 reads CATAPGGLNEQYF. The CDR3, as DNA: TGTGCCACCGCGCCGGGGGGACTGAACGAGCAGTACTTC. The genes are TRBV27 and TRBJ2-7; 7 positions match TRBD2. The CDR3 spans 13 residues. V shed 10 bases and J 5 bases; nucleotides not matched to a gene: 11. Per the germline V gene, CDR1 is MNHEY and CDR2 is SMNVEV (reference sequence).